This TCR beta chain was captured by sequencing in a study of identical twins. TCRdb called the 5' RACE reads again in MiXCR, with one record for every CDR3 protein. The sample yields 1.5 million to 2 million distinct CDR3 sequences, about 31% seen once. Study conclusions and caveats: Abundant cord blood beta clonotypes carried fewer insertions; memory repertoires showed none. An excess of low generation probability was shown by twin-shared out-of-frame alpha sequences.

In regard to this clonotype: The antigen remains undetermined.

The sequence was obtained from a newborn girl in good health. The sequencing input was cord blood.

The CDR3, as DNA: TGCGCCAGCAGTGAGTGGCAGGGCTCGGGGTATAGCAATCAGCCCCAGCATTTT. It yields the protein CASSEWQGSGYSNQPQHF. This chain links TRBV10-2 with TRBJ1-5; D might be TRBD1 (5 bases). Germline CDR1 reads WSHSY; CDR2 reads SAAADI. CDR3 size: 18 residues. V dropped 1 base and J dropped 0 bases, with 16 bases sitting between them.